This passage covers 21 T cell receptor beta chains from one sample sequenced in a study of post-analysis software for immune sequencing data. Overall study results and limits: Patients showed TRBV5-6, TRBV5-1 and TRBV20-1 among a handful of TRBV segments more frequent than in controls.

For these TCRs, the target antigens are not known. Prepared TCR beta cDNA libraries contained unique molecular identifiers. TCRdb recomputed calls from the PCR reads with MiXCR, one row per CDR3 protein. The sample yields 800,000 to 950,000 distinct CDR3 sequences, under 70% seen once. The specimen sequenced was blood. These receptors were obtained from a girl aged 5 to 17 with multiple sclerosis.

This clonotype came up a few times. V gene TRBV6-4 combines with J gene TRBJ2-5; the match to TRBD1 covers 7 bases. Trimming took 5 bases from V and 11 from J; bases not matched to a gene: 17. The CDR3 length is 15 residues. Germline assignment: CDR1 MRHNA and CDR2 SNTAGT. The CDR3 is CASSPFRDSLGEQYF. The CDR3, as DNA: TGTGCCAGCAGTCCCTTCCGGGACAGCCTCGGTGAGCAGTACTTC.

V is TRBV7-9 and J is TRBJ2-1; D uncertain. V lost 0 bases, J lost 7 bases, and 16 bases lay in between. Germline CDR1 reads SEHNR; CDR2 reads FQNEAQ (reference sequence). The CDR3 spans 16 residues. The CDR3 DNA follows: TGTGCCAGCAGCTTAGCACCAGGCTCCAATATGAATGAGCAGTTCTTC. Protein: CASSLAPGSNMNEQFF.

The chain employs TRBV2 and TRBJ1-1; D gene uncertain. V shed 8 bases and J shed 0 bases, with 13 bases lying between them. The CDR3 spans 14 residues. In germline, CDR1 is SNHLY, CDR2 FYNNEI. The CDR3 sequence: CASSRVQLNTEAFF. The CDR3 DNA reads TGTGCCAGCTCTCGAGTCCAGCTGAACACTGAAGCTTTCTTT. Full variable domain (rest looked up from reference TRBV2 and TRBJ1-1): EPEVTQTPSHQVTQMGQEVILRCVPISNHLYFYWYRQILGQKVEFLVSFYNNEISEKSEIFDDQFSVERPDGSNFTLKIRSTKLEDSAMYFCASSRVQLNTEAFFGQGTRLTVV.

CDR3 residues: CASSHPPGAGGIYEQYF. The DNA of the CDR3 is TGTGCCAGCAGCCATCCTCCCGGGGCAGGGGGCATATACGAGCAGTACTTC. V gene TRBV14 combines with J gene TRBJ2-7, with 8 bases aligning to TRBD1. Germline V gene data show CDR1 as SGHDN and CDR2 as FVKESK. The length of the CDR3 is 17 residues. The ends lost 3 bases at V and 4 bases at J; junction bases unmatched: 14.

The chain employs TRBV20-1 and TRBJ2-5; 9 bases agree with TRBD1. The CDR3 runs to 14 residues. V gave up 6 bases and J gave up 1 base; unmatched junction bases: 6. Germline loops: CDR1 DFQATT, CDR2 SNEGSKA (reference sequence). The CDR3 sequence is CSAAGTGFQETQYF. Written as DNA, the CDR3 is TGCAGTGCCGCCGGGACAGGGTTCCAAGAGACCCAGTACTTC.

This clonotype was observed at least ten times. V and J are TRBV20-1 and TRBJ2-7, with TRBD2 identical over 8 bases. CDR3 length: 14 amino acids. Per the germline V gene, CDR1 is DFQATT and CDR2 is SNEGSKA (reference sequence). Unmatched junction bases numbered 6, after V lost 0 bases and J lost 5 bases. The CDR3: CSARDSGGVNEQYF. CDR3 coding DNA: TGCAGTGCTAGAGATTCCGGGGGGGTGAACGAGCAGTACTTC.

This clonotype was observed a handful of times. V and J are TRBV7-2 and TRBJ2-3; TRBD2 matches at 12 bases. J was trimmed by 4 bases and V by 2 bases; bases with no gene match: 4. The germline CDR1 and CDR2 sequences are SGHTA and FQGNSA. This CDR3 has 16 amino acids. The CDR3: CASSLSSGRAADTQYF. The DNA of the CDR3 is TGTGCCAGCAGCTTATCTAGCGGGAGGGCAGCAGATACGCAGTATTTT.

Of note for this clonotype: Mismatch with germline at one junction end may stem from a read error. The J gene is TRBJ2-3, the V gene TRBV7-9; 12 nucleotides line up with TRBD2. CDR3 length: 14 amino acids. Germline values: CDR1 SEHNR, CDR2 FQNEAQ (reference sequence). This CDR3 reads CTSSGTSGTDTQYF. The CDR3 DNA reads TGTACCAGCAGCGGGACTAGCGGGACAGATACGCAGTATTTT.

The rearrangement uses TRBV14 and TRBJ1-2; D is unresolved. This CDR3 is 13 amino acids long. V was clipped by 1 base and J by 4 bases, with 7 bases between them. Germline CDR1 and CDR2: SGHDN and FVKESK. The CDR3 DNA reads TGTGCCAGCAGCCAAGGGGAAGGCTATGGCTACACCTTC. It yields the protein CASSQGEGYGYTF.

V is TRBV12-3 or TRBV12-4 and J is TRBJ2-6; 10 nucleotides line up with TRBD1. The CDR3 covers 17 residues. With 6 bases clipped from V and 2 bases from J, the junction kept 7 bases outside the gene matches. This CDR3 reads CASRPGTGAAGANVLTF. CDR3 in DNA: TGTGCCAGCAGGCCCGGGACAGGGGCTGCTGGGGCCAACGTCCTGACTTTC.

This clonotype was counted between two and nine times. The chain has TRBV4-1 and TRBJ2-4; maybe TRBD1 (5 bases). V shed 0 bases and J shed 5 bases, with 5 bases lying between them. The germline CDR1 and CDR2 sequences are MGHRA and YSYEKL. This CDR3 is built from 13 residues. CDR3 residues: CASSQDRENIQYF. DNA of the CDR3: TGCGCCAGCAGCCAAGACAGGGAAAACATTCAGTACTTC.

This clonotype was seen at least ten times. V and J are TRBV29-1 and TRBJ2-5; D not certain. The CDR3 covers 14 residues. V shed 0 bases and J shed 7 bases, with 15 bases lying between them. Germline V lookup: CDR1 SQVTM, CDR2 ANQGSEA. The CDR3 protein is CSVEDPVGPWTQYF. The CDR3 DNA reads TGCAGCGTTGAAGACCCGGTAGGCCCATGGACCCAGTACTTC.

This clonotype has just a few counts. This chain links TRBV18 with TRBJ2-4; TRBD1 aligns across 7 bases. The J call may be in error: the DNA end matches TRBJ2-7 better. CDR3 size: 13 residues. Germline CDR1 is KGHSH and CDR2 is LQKENI. The CDR3 here is CASSPTGRYEQYF. The CDR3 nucleotides are TGTGCCAGCTCACCGACAGGGAGATACGAGCAGTACTTC.

V gene TRBV29-1 combines with J gene TRBJ2-5, with a tentative D call TRBD2 (5 bases). The germline V gene has CDR1 SQVTM and CDR2 ANQGSEA. The CDR3 is made up of 13 amino acids. V lost 6 bases and J lost 5, with 16 bases in between. This CDR3 reads CSVRRPGKETQYF. The CDR3, as DNA: TGCAGCGTCCGGCGGCCGGGGAAGGAGACCCAGTACTTC.

This clonotype was detected only a few times. The gene calls are TRBV29-1 and TRBJ2-5; TRBD1 is a possible D gene (5 bases). With the DNA end fitting TRBJ2-7 better, the J assignment may be wrong. The germline V gene encodes CDR1 SQVTM and CDR2 ANQGSEA. The CDR3 extends over 13 amino acids. The CDR3 region is CSVVGQTGHEQYF. The DNA of the CDR3 is TGCAGCGTTGTGGGGCAGACCGGGCACGAGCAGTACTTC.

This sequence joins TRBV20-1 and TRBJ2-2; 7 positions agree with TRBD2. The V gene end was trimmed by 6 bases and the J gene end by 4 bases; junction bases not matched to a gene: 8. The CDR3 is 14 amino acids. Germline V gene sequence: CDR1 DFQATT, CDR2 SNEGSKA (reference sequence). The CDR3 DNA reads TGCAGTGCAGGGACGGGGGAGGGCACCGGGGAGCTGTTTTTT. Translating gives CSAGTGEGTGELFF.

This clonotype has a handful of counts. This chain's CDR3 is CASAPGPPNYGYTF. CDR3 DNA: TGCGCCAGCGCTCCGGGACCACCAAACTATGGCTACACCTTC. V gene TRBV5-1 combines with J gene TRBJ1-2; weak D call: TRBD1 (5 bases). The germline V and J ends were trimmed by 7 bases and 2 bases, with 15 bases remaining between them. The CDR3 is 14 residues long. Germline V gene sequence: CDR1 SGHRS, CDR2 YFSETQ.

The V and J genes are TRBV27 and TRBJ1-5; D gene unclear. The CDR3 runs 14 residues. Trimming stripped 5 bases from V and 1 base from J, with 9 bases between. Germline CDR1 MNHEY, CDR2 SMNVEV (reference sequence). In nucleotides, the CDR3 is TGTGCCAGCAGTCCTTTGTTCAGCAATCAGCCCCAGCATTTT. It is translated as CASSPLFSNQPQHF.

The CDR3 DNA follows: TGTGCCAGCAGTCTGGACGGCGTTGTATACGAGCAGTACTTC. This sequence encodes CASSLDGVVYEQYF. The chain has TRBV11-2 and TRBJ2-5; D call uncertain. The tail of the sequence fits TRBJ2-7 better, so the J call may be wrong. This CDR3 is built from 14 residues. Germline loops: CDR1 SGHAT, CDR2 FQNNGV.

To note about this clonotype: A much larger clonotype is one base distant, so this may be a read error. The gene calls are TRBV29-1 and TRBJ2-1; 8 bases fit TRBD2. CDR1 SQVTM and CDR2 ANQGSEA come from the germline V gene. Losses at the gene ends were 4 bases for V and 12 bases for J; bases not matched to a gene: 14. The CDR3 covers 14 residues. The CDR3 loop reads CSVAPGLGIVGQFF. The CDR3 nucleotides are TGCAGCGTTGCCCCGGGACTAGGTATTGTTGGGCAGTTCTTC.

This chain uses TRBV25-1 with TRBJ2-7, with TRBD1 matching over 8 bases. V was pared by 7 bases and J by 2 bases, with 7 bases of the junction left unmatched. Germline CDR1 is MGHDK and CDR2 is SYGVNS. The CDR3 has 14 amino acids. CDR3 in DNA: TGTGCCAGCACCAGACAGGGGTGGACCTACGAGCAGTACTTC. Amino acids: CASTRQGWTYEQYF.